This T cell receptor (beta chain) was sequenced for a study of blood T cell repertoires in COVID-19. The ends lost 2 bases at V and 7 bases at J; junction bases unmatched: 9. Germline V gene data show CDR1 as MNHEY and CDR2 as SVGAGI. The CDR3 totals 16 residues. Generated by immunoSEQ multiplex PCR, the TCRdb table keeps only in-frame clones and is missing some. The table has some 220,000 clones, 75% to 85% seen once; the top ten hold under 2.5%. This sequence was found in a woman in her 70s with COVID-19, enrolled during active disease. This rearrangement joins TRBV6-5 to TRBJ2-1; 9 bases are shared with TRBD1. Sequences were obtained from peripheral blood. The CDR3 sequence is CASSYTQGAVNNEQFF. The CDR3 bases are TGTGCCAGCAGTTACACACAGGGGGCTGTGAATAATGAGCAGTTCTTC.